This T cell receptor beta chain was recovered during a study of blood T cell repertoires in COVID-19. For the study at large: The samples span acute and convalescent COVID-19 from the United States, Italy and Spain. Sources were T cells, B-cell-depleted T cells, or PBMCs; the material itself was cDNA or gDNA.

Per the authors' pipeline: Estimation of nucleated cell counts relied on the amplification of reference gene primers. The repertoire was sequenced with immunoSEQ multiplex PCR; TCRdb's copy has only in-frame clones and lacks some. V and J calls and clone size are as listed in that table; D and trimming were resolved from the DNA. The repertoire holds some 190,000 clones, approximately 73% seen once, with less than 20% in the top ten. With regard to this clone: Here the CDR3 omits its conserved ending phenylalanine or tryptophan, so a read error is the likely source. No DNA is shown, since the ends of the CDR3 on it are uncertain; the CDR3 is the one TCRdb lists.

Categorization into cohorts depended on clinical history that participants reported. Germline loops: CDR1 MNHNS, CDR2 SASEGT. Ends included, the CDR3 has 12 residues. This receptor was obtained from a woman aged 45-60 years with acute COVID-19. The sequencing sample was made of PBMCs or T cells enriched from blood (not recorded which). The chain carries TRBV6-1 and TRBJ2-3; TRBD2 was called by the table and not checked on the DNA. CDR3 protein: CASSEGVSATNL.